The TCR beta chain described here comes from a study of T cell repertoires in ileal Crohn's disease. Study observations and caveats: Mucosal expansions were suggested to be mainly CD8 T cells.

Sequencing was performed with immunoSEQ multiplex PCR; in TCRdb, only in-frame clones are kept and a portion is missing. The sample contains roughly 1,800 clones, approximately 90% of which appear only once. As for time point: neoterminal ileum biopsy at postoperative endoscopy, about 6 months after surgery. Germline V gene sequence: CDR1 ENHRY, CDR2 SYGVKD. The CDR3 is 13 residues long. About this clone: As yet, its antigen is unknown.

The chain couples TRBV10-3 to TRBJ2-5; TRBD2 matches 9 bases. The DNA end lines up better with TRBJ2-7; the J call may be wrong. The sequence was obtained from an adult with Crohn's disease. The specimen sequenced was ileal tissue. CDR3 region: CATLLAGSYEQYF. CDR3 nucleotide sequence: TGTGCCACCCTACTAGCGGGCTCCTACGAGCAGTACTTC.